These 20 T cell receptor beta chains share one sample of origin, sequenced in a study of shared clonotypes between healthy human individuals. Clones were sequenced by immunoSEQ multiplex PCR, and TCRdb holds only the in-frame ones, with some missing. The profile shows roughly 1,100,000 clones, around 75% of them singletons. Specimen: memory CD4+ T cells sorted from blood. Subset indicated: CD45RA-negative fraction. The receptors were gathered from a man younger than 35 in good health.

This chain joins TRBV7-2 and TRBJ2-7; the match to TRBD1 covers 7 bases. The V gene end was trimmed by 6 bases and the J gene end by 1 base; junction bases not matched to a gene: 6. The CDR3 extends over 14 amino acids. Germline CDR1 and CDR2: SGHTA and FQGNSA. CDR3 DNA sequence: TGTGCCAGCAGGTCTGGACAGGTTTCCTACGAGCAGTACTTC. Amino acid sequence: CASRSGQVSYEQYF.

The V call is TRBV10-3, the J call TRBJ2-3; D ambiguous. Trimming removed 3 bases from V and 4 bases from J, with 17 bases in between. The CDR3 has 16 residues. Germline lookup yields CDR1 ENHRY and CDR2 SYGVKD. Here the CDR3 reads CAISENLSSGADTQYF. In nucleotides, the CDR3 is TGTGCCATCAGTGAAAATCTTAGCTCAGGTGCAGATACGCAGTATTTT.

The J gene is TRBJ2-1, the V gene TRBV5-1; TRBD2 matches 8 bases. V shed 6 bases and J 2 bases; nucleotides not matched to a gene: 7. CDR1 and CDR2 (germline): SGHRS, YFSETQ. This CDR3 is built from 15 residues. DNA of the CDR3: TGCGCCAGCACCCCGAGCGGGAGTCCCTACAATGAGCAGTTCTTC. It encodes CASTPSGSPYNEQFF.

The gene calls are TRBV30 and TRBJ1-2; 9 bases map to TRBD1. With 1 base clipped from V and 4 bases from J, the junction kept 4 bases outside the gene matches. Germline CDR1 GTSNPN, CDR2 SVGIG (reference sequence). This CDR3 spans 14 amino acids. The DNA of the CDR3 is TGTGCCTGGAGTGCAGGACAGGGGTTCTATGGCTACACCTTC. The encoded protein is CAWSAGQGFYGYTF. Combining the CDR3 with reference TRBV30 and TRBJ1-2 gives the whole variable domain SQTIHQWPATLVQPVGSPLSLECTVEGTSNPNLYWYRQAAGRGLQLLFYSVGIGQISSEVPQNLSASRPQDRQFILSSKKLLLSDSGFYLCAWSAGQGFYGYTFGSGTRLTVV.

This clone was recorded a few times. The chain recombines TRBV5-4 with TRBJ1-2; 7 bases are shared with TRBD1. The V and J ends lost 4 bases and 0 bases, in that order; junction bases with no gene match: 6. There are 15 residues in the CDR3. The germline CDR1 and CDR2 sequences are SGHNT and YYREEE (reference sequence). Here the CDR3 DNA reads TGTGCCAGCAGCCGAGGACAGGAAACTAACTATGGCTACACCTTC. It codes for CASSRGQETNYGYTF.

The chain uses TRBV7-6 and TRBJ1-5; no definite D call. Germline CDR1 is SGHVS and CDR2 is FNYEAQ. This CDR3 region has 13 residues. The V gene lost 3 bases and the J gene lost 4 bases, with 7 bases spanning the gap. CDR3 sequence: CASSFLGNQPQHF. CDR3 bases: TGTGCCAGCAGCTTCCTTGGGAATCAGCCCCAGCATTTT.

The chain has TRBV5-1 and TRBJ1-6; no firm D call. The CDR3 runs 12 residues. With 2 bases removed from V and 10 bases from J, the gap between germline ends came to 7 bases. CDR1 SGHRS and CDR2 YFSETQ come from the germline V gene. CDR3 sequence reads: CASSLFKSPLHF. CDR3 sequence (DNA): TGCGCCAGCAGCTTATTTAAATCACCCCTCCACTTT.

V and J are TRBV5-4 and TRBJ2-7; D is perhaps TRBD2 (7 bases). This CDR3 has 17 amino acids. Looked up from germline, CDR1 is SGHNT and CDR2 is YYREEE (reference sequence). Trimming cost V 6 bases and J 5 bases, with 27 bases left between them. CDR3 sequence (DNA): TGTGCCAGCACCCCGGGGGGCGATCGCCCCGAACTCCACGAGCAGTACTTC. It is translated as CASTPGGDRPELHEQYF.

This chain connects TRBV5-8 to TRBJ1-2; TRBD1 matches at 9 bases. Germline V CDR1 and CDR2: SGHTS, YDEGEE. This CDR3 has 12 residues. The trim removed 4 bases at V and 9 bases at J, leaving 4 bases unmatched. Written as DNA, the CDR3 is TGTGCCAGCAGCAGGGACAGGGCTAGCTACACCTTC. This encodes CASSRDRASYTF. Full variable domain (rest looked up from reference TRBV5-8 and TRBJ1-2): EAGVTQSPTHLIKTRGQQATLRCSPISGHTSVYWYQQALGLGLQFLLWYDEGEERNRGNFPPRFSGRQFPNYSSELNVNALELEDSALYLCASSRDRASYTFGSGTRLTVV.

The CDR3 sequence is CASSPDPRGIQYF. In DNA, the CDR3 is TGCGCCAGCAGTCCGGACCCCCGGGGGATTCAGTACTTC. The gene calls are TRBV10-1 and TRBJ2-4; D perhaps matches TRBD2 (6 bases). V lost 5 bases to trimming and J lost 10 bases, with 15 bases between them. Germline CDR1 WNHNN, CDR2 SYGVQD (reference sequence). This CDR3 spans 13 amino acids.

The chain has TRBV5-1 and TRBJ2-7; 9 positions match TRBD1. The CDR3 covers 15 residues. CDR1 and CDR2 (germline): SGHRS, YFSETQ. Trimming cost V 4 bases and J 2 bases; bases outside gene matches: 7. The CDR3 sequence is CASSEMTGGPYEQYF. The CDR3 DNA reads as TGCGCCAGCAGCGAGATGACAGGGGGGCCCTACGAGCAGTACTTC. Full variable domain (missing parts from reference TRBV5-1 and TRBJ2-7): KAGVTQTPRYLIKTRGQQVTLSCSPISGHRSVSWYQQTPGQGLQFLFEYFSETQRNKGNFPGRFSGRQFSNSRSEMNVSTLELGDSALYLCASSEMTGGPYEQYFGPGTRLTVT.

This chain connects TRBV10-3 to TRBJ2-7, with a weak D call TRBD2 (5 bases). Germline V gene lookup returns CDR1 ENHRY and CDR2 SYGVKD. The V end was cut by 6 bases, the J end by 12 bases, with 15 bases between. The CDR3 sequence is 11 residues long. The chain's CDR3 is CAIRSEGPRYF. The CDR3 DNA reads as TGTGCCATCAGGAGTGAGGGCCCACGGTACTTC.

A single count supports this clone. The rearrangement links TRBV29-1 to TRBJ2-7, with D perhaps TRBD1 or TRBD2 (5 bases each). Trimming left V 0 bases short and J 3 bases short, with 9 bases between. There are 13 residues in the CDR3. Germline V gene lookup returns CDR1 SQVTM and CDR2 ANQGSEA. The CDR3: CSVEDHGGYEQYF. The CDR3 region has the DNA TGCAGCGTTGAAGATCATGGGGGCTACGAGCAGTACTTC.

A remark on this clone: The sample contains more than one DNA sequence encoding this CDR3. The genes are TRBV11-2 and TRBJ2-7; no firm D call. Germline CDR1 is SGHAT and CDR2 is FQNNGV. The V gene lost 1 base and the J gene lost 2 bases, with 6 bases spanning the gap. This CDR3 is 13 amino acids long. DNA for the CDR3: TGTGCCAGCAGCTTAGGGCAGACCTACGAGCAGTACTTC. Translating it yields CASSLGQTYEQYF. Based on the CDR3 plus reference TRBV11-2 and TRBJ2-7, the full variable domain is EAGVAQSPRYKIIEKRQSVAFWCNPISGHATLYWYQQILGQGPKLLIQFQNNGVVDDSQLPKDRFSAERLKGVDSTLKIQPAKLEDSAVYLCASSLGQTYEQYFGPGTRLTVT.

In its sample, this clone was seen once. J is TRBJ2-1 and V is TRBV5-1; D not certain. CDR1 is SGHRS and CDR2 is YFSETQ in the germline V gene. This CDR3 region has 13 residues. V was cut by 0 bases and J by 8 bases, with 9 bases left in between. CDR3 nucleotide sequence: TGCGCCAGCAGCTTGGAGCTGGGCGATGAGCAGTTCTTC. Translating gives CASSLELGDEQFF.

This chain connects TRBV5-6 to TRBJ1-5; 10 nucleotides match TRBD1. The ends lost 3 bases at V and 7 bases at J; junction bases unmatched: 4. CDR1 SGHDT and CDR2 YYEEEE come from the germline V gene. This CDR3 is built from 14 residues. In DNA form, the CDR3 reads TGTGCCAGCAGCTGGGGGGGACAGGGGCAGCCCCAGCATTTT. Its protein product is CASSWGGQGQPQHF.

A single count supports this clone. V and J are TRBV4-1 and TRBJ2-2; 11 bases match TRBD2. The V gene end was trimmed by 4 bases and the J gene end by 6 bases; junction bases not matched to a gene: 16. CDR3 size: 19 residues. Germline CDR1 MGHRA, CDR2 YSYEKL. The CDR3 region has the DNA TGCGCCAGCAGCCGGCAGGTTAGCGGGGGGGCCCTCAGTGCCGGGGAGCTGTTTTTT. This sequence encodes CASSRQVSGGALSAGELFF.

V gene TRBV18 combines with J gene TRBJ2-5, with TRBD2 matching over 11 bases. Germline V lookup: CDR1 KGHSH, CDR2 LQKENI. The CDR3 is 18 residues long. V shed 6 bases, J shed 2 bases, and the junction held 14 bases outside the gene matches. CDR3 in DNA: TGTGCCAGCTCCCCAGGTCTAGCGGGAGGACCCGTTCAAGAGACCCAGTACTTC. Its translation is CASSPGLAGGPVQETQYF.

This sequence joins TRBV2 and TRBJ2-7; D uncertain. Germline V CDR1 and CDR2: SNHLY, FYNNEI. The length of the CDR3 is 12 residues. The V gene lost 6 bases and the J gene lost 0 bases, with 6 bases spanning the gap. The CDR3 DNA reads TGTGCCAGCAGGGAAAACTCCTACGAGCAGTACTTC. The encoded protein is CASRENSYEQYF.

This rearrangement joins TRBV9 to TRBJ2-2; no firm D call. The germline CDR1 and CDR2 sequences are SGDLS and YYNGEE. The V end was cut by 0 bases, the J end by 2 bases, with 5 bases between. The CDR3 extends over 14 amino acids. The CDR3: CASSVVPNTGELFF. As DNA, the CDR3 is TGTGCCAGCAGCGTAGTCCCAAACACCGGGGAGCTGTTTTTT.